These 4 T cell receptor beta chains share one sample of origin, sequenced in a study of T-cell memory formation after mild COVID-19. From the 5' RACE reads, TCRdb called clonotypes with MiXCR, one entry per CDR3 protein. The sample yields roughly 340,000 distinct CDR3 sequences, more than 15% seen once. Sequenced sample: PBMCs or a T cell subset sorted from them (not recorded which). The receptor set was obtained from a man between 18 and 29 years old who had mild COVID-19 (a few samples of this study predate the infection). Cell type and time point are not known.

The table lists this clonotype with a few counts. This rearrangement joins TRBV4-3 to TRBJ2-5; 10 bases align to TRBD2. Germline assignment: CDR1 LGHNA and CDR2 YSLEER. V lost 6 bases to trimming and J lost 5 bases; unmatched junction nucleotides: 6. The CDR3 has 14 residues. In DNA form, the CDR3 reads TGCGCCAGCAGGCATCTAGCGGGGGACGAGACCCAGTACTTC. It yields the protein CASRHLAGDETQYF.

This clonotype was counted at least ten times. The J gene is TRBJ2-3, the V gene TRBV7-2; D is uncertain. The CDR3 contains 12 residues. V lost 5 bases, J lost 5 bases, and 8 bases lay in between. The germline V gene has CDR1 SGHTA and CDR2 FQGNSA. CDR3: CASSPRLDTQYF. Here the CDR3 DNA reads TGTGCCAGCAGCCCCAGACTAGATACGCAGTATTTT. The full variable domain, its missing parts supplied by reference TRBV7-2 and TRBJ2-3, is GAGVSQSPSNKVTEKGKDVELRCDPISGHTALYWYRQSLGQGLEFLIYFQGNSAPDKSGLPSDRFSAERTGGSVSTLTIQRTQQEDSAVYLCASSPRLDTQYFGPGTRLTVL.

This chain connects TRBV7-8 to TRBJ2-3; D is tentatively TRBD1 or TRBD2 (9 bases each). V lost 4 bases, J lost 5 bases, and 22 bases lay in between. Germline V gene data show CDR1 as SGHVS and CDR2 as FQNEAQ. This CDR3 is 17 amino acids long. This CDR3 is CASSSAGGTGYRDTQYF. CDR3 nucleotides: TGTGCCAGCAGCTCCGCGGGGGGGACAGGGTATAGAGATACGCAGTATTTT.

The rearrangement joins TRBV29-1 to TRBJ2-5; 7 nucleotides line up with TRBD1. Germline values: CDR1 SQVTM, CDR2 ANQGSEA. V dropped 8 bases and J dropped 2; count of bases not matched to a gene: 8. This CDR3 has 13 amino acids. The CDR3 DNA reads TGCAGCACAACAGGGGAAGCACAAGAGACCCAGTACTTC. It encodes CSTTGEAQETQYF.